Included here is one T cell receptor (beta chain) sequence, with context. Source study methods: Amplification from reference gene primers served as the basis for estimated nucleated cell counts. The repertoire was sequenced with immunoSEQ multiplex PCR; TCRdb's copy has only in-frame clones and lacks some. The V and J calls and clone size come from that table; D and trimming were worked out from the DNA. This sample has about 260,000 clones, with about 87% found just once. This CDR3 comprises 16 residues. Germline V CDR1 and CDR2: WNHNN, SYGVQD (reference sequence). After removal of 7 bases from V and 1 base from J, the junction contained 8 bases not matched to a gene. This sample stems from a study of blood T cell repertoires in COVID-19. Background on the study: The United States, Italy and Spain supplied acute and convalescent COVID-19 samples. Nucleic acid was either cDNA or gDNA, and it came from T cells, B-cell-depleted T cells, or PBMCs.

V is TRBV10-1 and J is TRBJ2-2; 8 bases are a match to TRBD2. The sequence was obtained from a woman aged 40 to 50 who had recovered from COVID-19. The sequenced sample was peripheral blood. In DNA form, the CDR3 reads TGCGCCAGCATGACCCGGGGGGGGGTGAACACCGGGGAGCTGTTTTTT. This codes for CASMTRGGVNTGELFF.